The following is a T cell receptor (beta chain) sequence with its context. This sample was included in a study of blood T cell repertoires in COVID-19. Study-level information: Acute-phase and convalescent COVID-19 samples originated in the United States, Italy and Spain. PBMCs, B-cell-depleted T cells, or T cells were the source of the cDNA or gDNA that made up the material.

Original processing methods: Reference gene primers were amplified, and this amplification served to estimate nucleated cell counts. Assay: immunoSEQ multiplex PCR; the TCRdb copy retains only in-frame clones and omits some. The V and J calls and clone size were taken over from that table, and D and trimming were inferred from the DNA. The data hold fewer than 400,000 clones, with around 90% observed a single time. CDR3 length equals 16 residues. Looked up from germline, CDR1 is SGHRS and CDR2 is YFSETQ. V lost 3 bases and J lost 7, with 23 bases in between. Seattle patients were enrolled while actively infected and followed longitudinally.

Sequenced: peripheral blood. V is TRBV5-1 and J is TRBJ2-7, with D perhaps TRBD2 (6 bases). The origin of this receptor is a woman aged 25 to 39 with COVID-19, enrolled during active disease. This chain's CDR3 is CASSSTRQVSGREQYF. CDR3 in DNA: TGCGCCAGCAGCTCGACTAGACAAGTCTCGGGTCGGGAGCAGTACTTC.